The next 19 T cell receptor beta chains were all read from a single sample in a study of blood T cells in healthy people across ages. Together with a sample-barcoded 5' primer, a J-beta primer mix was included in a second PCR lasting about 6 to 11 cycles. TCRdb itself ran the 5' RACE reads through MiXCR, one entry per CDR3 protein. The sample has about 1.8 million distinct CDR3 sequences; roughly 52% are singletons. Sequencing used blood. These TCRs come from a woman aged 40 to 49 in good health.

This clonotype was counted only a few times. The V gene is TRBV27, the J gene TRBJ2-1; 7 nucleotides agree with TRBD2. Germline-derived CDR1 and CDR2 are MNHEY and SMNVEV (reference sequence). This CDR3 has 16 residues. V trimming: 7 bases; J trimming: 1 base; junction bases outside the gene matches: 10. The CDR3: CASTSAGLPSYNEQFF. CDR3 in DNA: TGTGCCAGCACTTCAGCGGGACTACCTTCCTACAATGAGCAGTTCTTC.

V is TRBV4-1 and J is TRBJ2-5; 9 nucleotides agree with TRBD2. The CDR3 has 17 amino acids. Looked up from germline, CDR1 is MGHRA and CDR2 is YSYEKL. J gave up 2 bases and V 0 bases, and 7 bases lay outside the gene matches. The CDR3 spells CASSQEGTSLLQETQYF. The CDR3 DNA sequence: TGCGCCAGCAGCCAAGAAGGGACTAGCCTTTTACAAGAGACCCAGTACTTC.

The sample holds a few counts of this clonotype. The CDR3 DNA reads TGTGCCAGCAGTTACCACAGGGGGTTTGATACGCAGTATTTT. Protein product: CASSYHRGFDTQYF. The rearrangement joins TRBV6-5 to TRBJ2-3, with 8 bases identical to TRBD1. J lost 6 bases, V lost 2 bases, and 4 bases had no gene match. The CDR3 totals 14 residues. Germline V gene sequence: CDR1 MNHEY, CDR2 SVGAGI.

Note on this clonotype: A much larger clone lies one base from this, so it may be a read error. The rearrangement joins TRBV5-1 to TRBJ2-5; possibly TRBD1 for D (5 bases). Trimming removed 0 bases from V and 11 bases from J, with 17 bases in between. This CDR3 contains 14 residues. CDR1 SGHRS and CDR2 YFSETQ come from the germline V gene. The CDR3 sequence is CASSLDPGRYEQYF. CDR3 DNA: TGCGCCAGCAGCTTGGATCCAGGGCGGTATGAGCAGTACTTC.

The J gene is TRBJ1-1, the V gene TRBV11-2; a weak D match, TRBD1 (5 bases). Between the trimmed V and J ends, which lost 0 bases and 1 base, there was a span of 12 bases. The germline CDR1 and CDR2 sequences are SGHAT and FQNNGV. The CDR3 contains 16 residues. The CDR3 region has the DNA TGTGCCAGCAGCTTAGATAGAGGGCAGGGGAACACTGAAGCTTTCTTT. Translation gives CASSLDRGQGNTEAFF.

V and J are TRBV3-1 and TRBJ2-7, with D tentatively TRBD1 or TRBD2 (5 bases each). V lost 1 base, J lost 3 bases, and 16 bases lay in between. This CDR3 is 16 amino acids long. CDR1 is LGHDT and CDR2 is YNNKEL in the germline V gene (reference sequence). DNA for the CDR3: TGTGCCAGCAGCCAAGGTGGGACGAGCCTCCTCTACGAGCAGTACTTC. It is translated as CASSQGGTSLLYEQYF.

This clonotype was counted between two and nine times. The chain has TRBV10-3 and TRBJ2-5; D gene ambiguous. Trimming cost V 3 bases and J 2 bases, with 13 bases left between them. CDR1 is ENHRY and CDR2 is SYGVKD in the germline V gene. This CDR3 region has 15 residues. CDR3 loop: CAISEKGRRQETQYF. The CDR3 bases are TGTGCCATCAGTGAAAAGGGTCGAAGACAAGAGACCCAGTACTTC.

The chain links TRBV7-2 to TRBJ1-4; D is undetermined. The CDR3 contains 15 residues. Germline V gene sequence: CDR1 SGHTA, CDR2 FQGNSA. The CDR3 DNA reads TGTGCGAGCGCATTAGTAGGCAGGCTGAATGAAAAACTGTTTTTT. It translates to CASALVGRLNEKLFF.

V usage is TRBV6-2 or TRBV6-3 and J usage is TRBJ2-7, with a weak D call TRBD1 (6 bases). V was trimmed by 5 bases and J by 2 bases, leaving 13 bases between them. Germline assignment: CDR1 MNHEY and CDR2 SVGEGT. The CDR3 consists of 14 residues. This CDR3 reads CASSDEGVAYEQYF. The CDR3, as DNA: TGTGCCAGCAGTGACGAGGGGGTGGCCTACGAGCAGTACTTC.

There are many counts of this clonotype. Here the CDR3 DNA reads TGCAGCGGGACAGGGGGGAGACATGAGCAGTTCTTC. Protein product: CSGTGGRHEQFF. The rearrangement uses TRBV29-1 and TRBJ2-1; 10 bases align to TRBD1. Germline CDR1 and CDR2: SQVTM and ANQGSEA. The CDR3 runs to 12 residues. V lost 7 bases, J lost 8 bases, and 5 bases stayed unmatched.

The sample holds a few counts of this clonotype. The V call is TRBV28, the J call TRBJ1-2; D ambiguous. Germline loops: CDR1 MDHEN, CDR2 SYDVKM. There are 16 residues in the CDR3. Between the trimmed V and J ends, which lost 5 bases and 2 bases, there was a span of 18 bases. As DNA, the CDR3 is TGTGCCAGCAGTCCCCATGTCTCAGATCTGAACTATGGCTACACCTTC. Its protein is CASSPHVSDLNYGYTF.

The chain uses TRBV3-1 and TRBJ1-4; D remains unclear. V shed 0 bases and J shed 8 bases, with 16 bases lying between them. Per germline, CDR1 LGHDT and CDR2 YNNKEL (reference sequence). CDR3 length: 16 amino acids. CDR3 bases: TGTGCCAGCAGCCAAGATTTCGCCAGGAGTTACGAAAAACTGTTTTTT. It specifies CASSQDFARSYEKLFF.

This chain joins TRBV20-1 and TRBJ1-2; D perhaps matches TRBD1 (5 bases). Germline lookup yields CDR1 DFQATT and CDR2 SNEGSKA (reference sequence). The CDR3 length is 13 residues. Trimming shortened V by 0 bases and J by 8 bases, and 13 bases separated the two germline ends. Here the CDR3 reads CSARDLGGGGYTF. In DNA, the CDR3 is TGCAGTGCTAGAGATCTCGGGGGAGGGGGCTACACCTTC.

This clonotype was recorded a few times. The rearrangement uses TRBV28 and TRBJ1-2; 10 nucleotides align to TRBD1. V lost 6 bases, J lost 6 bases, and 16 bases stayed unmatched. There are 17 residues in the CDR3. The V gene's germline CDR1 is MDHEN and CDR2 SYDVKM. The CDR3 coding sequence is TGTGCCAGCAGGGGGACAGGGGCCCGGCTTATTGAAAATGGCTACACCTTC. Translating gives CASRGTGARLIENGYTF.

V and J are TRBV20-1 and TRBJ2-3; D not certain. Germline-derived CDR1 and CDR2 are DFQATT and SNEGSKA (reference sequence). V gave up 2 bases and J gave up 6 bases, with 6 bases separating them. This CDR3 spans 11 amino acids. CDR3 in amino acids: CSARWGDTQYF. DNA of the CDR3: TGCAGTGCTAGATGGGGTGATACGCAGTATTTT.

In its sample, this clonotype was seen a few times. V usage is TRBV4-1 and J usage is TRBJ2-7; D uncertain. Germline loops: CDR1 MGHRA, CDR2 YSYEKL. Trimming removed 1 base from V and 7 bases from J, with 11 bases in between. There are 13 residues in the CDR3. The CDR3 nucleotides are TGCGCCAGCAGCCAAGGTGGTTTCCGGGAGCAGTACTTC. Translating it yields CASSQGGFREQYF.

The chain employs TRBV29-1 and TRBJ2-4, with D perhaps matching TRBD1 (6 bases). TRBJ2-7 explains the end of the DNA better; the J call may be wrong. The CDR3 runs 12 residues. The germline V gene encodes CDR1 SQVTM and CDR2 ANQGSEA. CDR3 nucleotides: TGCAGCGTTCGGACAGTGTTTTACGAGCAGTACTTC. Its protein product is CSVRTVFYEQYF.

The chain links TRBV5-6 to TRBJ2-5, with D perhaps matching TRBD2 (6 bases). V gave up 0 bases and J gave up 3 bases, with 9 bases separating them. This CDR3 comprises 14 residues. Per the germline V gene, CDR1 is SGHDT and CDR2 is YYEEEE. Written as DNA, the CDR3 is TGTGCCAGCAGCTTGGCTGCTAGCGAAGAGACCCAGTACTTC. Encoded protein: CASSLAASEETQYF.

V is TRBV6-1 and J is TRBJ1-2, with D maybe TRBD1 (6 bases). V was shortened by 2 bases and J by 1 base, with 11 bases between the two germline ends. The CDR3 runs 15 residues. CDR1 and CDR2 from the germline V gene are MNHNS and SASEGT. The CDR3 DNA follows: TGTGCCAGCAGTGAAACCGGACAGCATAACTATGGCTACACCTTC. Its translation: CASSETGQHNYGYTF.